Sequencing of this T cell receptor (beta chain) was carried out in a study of T cell responses to AZD1222 COVID-19 vaccine. Investigators merged groups given second doses at roughly 4 or roughly 12 weeks. Study conclusions and caveats: Donors were chiefly white British, with a greater number of females, and clonal diversity was perhaps underestimated. Nearly half of the spike-specific TCRs reportedly recognize variant regions that carry no mutations. When two AZD1222 doses had been given, Spike-specific TCR breadth and depth rose.

As concerns this clone: Its antigen remains unknown.

V lost 5 bases and J lost 9; bases outside the gene matches: 10. The CDR3 covers 16 residues. Germline CDR1 reads KGHSH; CDR2 reads LQKENI. Some clones are missing from TCRdb's copy, which holds only in-frame ones; the method was immunoSEQ multiplex PCR. The table lists approximately 130,000 clones, just under 95% of them singletons. Source: peripheral blood, taken 28 days after the second AZD1222 dose. V gene TRBV18 combines with J gene TRBJ2-1; TRBD2 agrees at 13 bases. This receptor was taken from an adult who received the AZD1222 COVID-19 vaccine. The CDR3 DNA is TGTGCCAGCTCATCGTTACTAGCGGGGGGGCAGGGTGAGCAGTTCTTC. It yields the protein CASSSLLAGGQGEQFF. The variable domain in full, with the rest retrieved from reference TRBV18 and TRBJ2-1, is NAGVMQNPRHLVRRRGQEARLRCSPMKGHSHVYWYRQLPEEGLKFMVYLQKENIIDESGMPKERFSAEFPKEGPSILRIQQVVRGDSAAYFCASSSLLAGGQGEQFFGPGTRLTVL.